These T cell receptor beta chains were read from a single sample in a study of blood T cells in healthy people across ages. TCRdb itself ran the 5' RACE reads through MiXCR, one entry per CDR3 protein. This table holds hundreds of thousands of distinct CDR3 sequences, around 24% found once. The sample was also reused in another study, on T cells of mothers and their children.

Material for sequencing was blood. The receptors stem from a boy under 18 in good health. The CDR3 runs from the conserved cysteine through the conserved F or W. A D gene is named only where the DNA matches it firmly. Clone size, where shown, is once, few, many, or a class for clones that have expanded.

CDR3nt,CDR3aa,d_gene,v_gene,j_gene,abundance
TGTGCCAGCGCGGCAGGAACCTACGAGCAGTACTTC,CASAAGTYEQYF,-,TRBV28,TRBJ2-7,-
TGTGTCAGCACCCGGGGTAGCGGGAGTTACAATGAGCAGTTCTTC,CVSTRGSGSYNEQFF,TRBD2,TRBV5-5,TRBJ2-1,few
TGTGCCAGCAGTGGGGGGACAGCCTTCATGAACACTGAAGCTTTCTTT,CASSGGTAFMNTEAFF,TRBD1,TRBV2,TRBJ1-1,-
TGTGCCAGCAGCCAAGGGGCAAGAGGAGCTTTCTTT,CASSQGARGAFF,-,TRBV3-1,TRBJ1-1,few
TGTGCCAGCAGCCGCCTAGGTGGCGGGGGCCGCACAGATACGCAGTATTTT,CASSRLGGGGRTDTQYF,-,TRBV3-1,TRBJ2-3,-
TGTGCCAGCAGCAACAAGACAGGGCCATCGGGCGAGCAGTACTTC,CASSNKTGPSGEQYF,TRBD1,TRBV7-9,TRBJ2-7,-
TGTGCCAGCAGCTTAGCGCGAGGGCAAGAGACCCAGTACTTC,CASSLARGQETQYF,-,TRBV11-2,TRBJ2-5,few
TGTGCCAGCAGCTACACCAGGGACCAAGAGACCCAGTACTTC,CASSYTRDQETQYF,-,TRBV7-9,TRBJ2-5,once
TGTGCCAGCAGCTTAATGTTCCGGGGGGCGCAAAACGGGGAGCTGTTTTTT,CASSLMFRGAQNGELFF,-,TRBV7-3,TRBJ2-2,-
TGTGCCAGCTCACCACCGACAGGTCCCGCGAACACCGGGGAGCTGTTTTTT,CASSPPTGPANTGELFF,-,TRBV18,TRBJ2-2,-
TGTGCCACCAGCAGAGAGACAGGGTCGGCTGAAGCTTTCTTT,CATSRETGSAEAFF,TRBD1,TRBV15,TRBJ1-1,-
TGTGCCTGGAAACTAGATCTGGTCGAGCAGTACTTC,CAWKLDLVEQYF,-,TRBV30,TRBJ2-7,-
TGCAGCTTATGGGACACCGGCTCCTACAATGAGCAGTTCTTC,CSLWDTGSYNEQFF,-,TRBV29-1,TRBJ2-1,-
TGCAGTGCTAGATCCAGCGGACAGGGGGCTTCGGCTCAGCCCCAGCATTTT,CSARSSGQGASAQPQHF,TRBD1,TRBV20-1,TRBJ1-5,-
TGCGCCAGCAGGTCCCAGGGCAGGGCGGACACCATATATTTT,CASRSQGRADTIYF,-,TRBV5-1,TRBJ1-3,once
TGCAGCGTTGAAGATGATTGGGGACAGCAAGAGACCCAGTACTTC,CSVEDDWGQQETQYF,TRBD1,TRBV29-1,TRBJ2-5,-
TGTGCCAGCAGCCAAGAGCGCGGCCAGGGGGTCCACGAGCAGTACTTC,CASSQERGQGVHEQYF,TRBD1,TRBV4-2,TRBJ2-7,-
TGTGCCAGCAGCCAAGATAAGGGCATTTATAATTCACCCCTCCACTTT,CASSQDKGIYNSPLHF,-,TRBV14,TRBJ1-6,once
TGTGCCAGCAGCTTATTAGGAGGGGTCGGTGCCCAGGCTTTCTTT,CASSLLGGVGAQAFF,-,TRBV7-3,TRBJ1-1,few
TGTGCCAGCAGCTCGGGACTAGCGGCAGCCAAAAACATTCAGTACTTC,CASSSGLAAAKNIQYF,TRBD2,TRBV7-8,TRBJ2-4,-
TGTGCCAGCTTGGGACCAAGCCTTTACAATGAGCAGTTCTTC,CASLGPSLYNEQFF,-,TRBV28,TRBJ2-1,-
TGTGCCAGCAGCTTATACGGGGGCGAGCAGTTCTTC,CASSLYGGEQFF,-,TRBV7-2,TRBJ2-1,many
TGCGCCAGCGTCGGACGGACTAATGAAAAACTGTTTTTT,CASVGRTNEKLFF,-,TRBV10-1,TRBJ1-4,-
TGTGCCAGCAGCATCGACAGGGGCAAAAACATTCAGTACTTC,CASSIDRGKNIQYF,TRBD1,TRBV5-5,TRBJ2-4,many
TGTGCTAGCAGCACACCGACAGGGGGGACCTACGAGCAGTACTTC,CASSTPTGGTYEQYF,TRBD1,TRBV7-7,TRBJ2-7,-
TGTGCCAGCAGTCCCCAACTGGGAGAAAAACTGTTTTTT,CASSPQLGEKLFF,-,TRBV12-3/TRBV12-4,TRBJ1-4,-
TGTGCCAGCAGCCGACAGGGCGATGAAAAACTGTTTTTT,CASSRQGDEKLFF,TRBD1,TRBV25-1,TRBJ1-4,few
TGTGCCAGCAGCTTTGGTCGAACGGGGGAGCAGTACTTC,CASSFGRTGEQYF,-,TRBV13,TRBJ2-7,few
TGTGCCAGCAGTGAGAAAAGAGTCTATGGCTACACCTTC,CASSEKRVYGYTF,-,TRBV2,TRBJ1-2,-
TGTGCCACCAGCAGAGCCCTGTTAGCAGGGGAGACCCAGTACTTC,CATSRALLAGETQYF,-,TRBV15,TRBJ2-5,-
TGTGCCAGCAGCTCTCGGACCCAGGGAGATACGCAGTATTTT,CASSSRTQGDTQYF,-,TRBV7-2,TRBJ2-3,few
TGTGCCAGCAGTTATCCAGGGGCGTTAGAGACCCAGTACTTC,CASSYPGALETQYF,-,TRBV6-2/TRBV6-3,TRBJ2-5,few
TGTGCCAGCAGTTTGGAGTCCCAAGAGACCCGGTACTTC,CASSLESQETRYF,-,TRBV6-6,TRBJ2-5,-
TGTGCCAGCAGCCCCCAACGACAGGGCGTTCAAGAGACCCAGTACTTC,CASSPQRQGVQETQYF,TRBD1,TRBV28,TRBJ2-5,few
TGCGCCAGCAGCGCGTGGACAGGGACGGCCTACGAGCAGTACTTC,CASSAWTGTAYEQYF,TRBD1,TRBV5-1,TRBJ2-7,few